Following are 5 T cell receptor beta chains from one sample sequenced in a study of vaccination and CD4 T cells after COVID-19. Treatment given: approximately nine-day PBMC culture with coronavirus spike peptide pools or control peptides (ViraFEST assay). Sequenced with the Oncomine TCR Beta short-read assay was DNA taken from cultured CD4+ T cells. TCRdb analysed the PCR reads with MiXCR anew, one entry per CDR3 protein. The sample holds some 14,000 distinct CDR3 sequences, less than 70% seen once. These TCRs are of unknown antigen specificity. The source material was CD4+ T cells from blood, cultured in vitro, sampled before SARS-CoV-2 vaccination. These receptors came from a human donor who had recovered from COVID-19.

The V and J genes are TRBV5-6 and TRBJ1-2, with D uncertain. Trimming removed 2 bases at V and 0 bases at J, with 8 bases between. The CDR3 spans 14 residues. Germline V lookup: CDR1 SGHDT, CDR2 YYEEEE. This CDR3 reads CASSFFRTNYGYTF. The CDR3 DNA reads TGTGCCAGCAGCTTTTTCCGGACTAACTATGGCTACACCTTC.

This sequence joins TRBV11-2 and TRBJ2-5; TRBD2 aligns across 7 bases. V lost 6 bases, J lost 6 bases, and 7 bases stayed unmatched. Germline values: CDR1 SGHAT, CDR2 FQNNGV. CDR3 length equals 13 residues. The CDR3 DNA reads as TGTGCCAGCAGGAAACTAGCGTTCAAGACCCAGTACTTC. It codes for CASRKLAFKTQYF.

The rearrangement uses TRBV19 and TRBJ1-5, with a possible D match to TRBD1 (5 bases). Trimming removed 1 base at V and 10 bases at J, with 23 bases between. The CDR3 consists of 17 residues. Germline CDR1 and CDR2: LNHDA and SQIVND (reference sequence). For the CDR3, the DNA is TGTGCCAGTAGTATAGCTCTATCCGGGACCCTCGCCATCCCCCAGCATTTT. It encodes CASSIALSGTLAIPQHF. Full variable domain (rest looked up from reference TRBV19 and TRBJ1-5): DGGITQSPKYLFRKEGQNVTLSCEQNLNHDAMYWYRQDPGQGLRLIYYSQIVNDFQKGDIAEGYSVSREKKESFPLTVTSAQKNPTAFYLCASSIALSGTLAIPQHFGDGTRLSIL.

The V gene is TRBV19, the J gene TRBJ2-5, with 7 bases aligning to TRBD1. Germline assignment: CDR1 LNHDA and CDR2 SQIVND (reference sequence). The V segment lost 6 bases and the J segment 1 base; nucleotides outside the gene matches: 2. This CDR3 comprises 13 residues. CDR3 in DNA: TGTGCCAGTAGACGACAGGGCCAAGAGACCCAGTACTTC. Protein: CASRRQGQETQYF.

This chain connects TRBV11-1 to TRBJ2-7; 8 bases align to TRBD1. The junction had 4 bases not matched to a gene; V was cut back by 5 bases and J by 7 bases. CDR3 size: 12 residues. Germline CDR1 SGHAT, CDR2 FQDESV (reference sequence). The CDR3 DNA reads as TGTGCCAGCAGCGGACAGGGACGAGAGCAGTACTTC. The encoded protein is CASSGQGREQYF. Supplemented by reference TRBV11-1 and TRBJ2-7, the full variable domain reads EAEVAQSPRYKITEKSQAVAFWCDPISGHATLYWYRQILGQGPELLVQFQDESVVDDSQLPKDRFSAERLKGVDSTLKIQPAELGDSAMYLCASSGQGREQYFGPGTRLTVT.